Listed below are T cell receptor beta chains from one sample, sequenced in a study of blood T cell repertoires in COVID-19. The method was immunoSEQ multiplex PCR; TCRdb's version includes in-frame clones alone and lacks a portion of them. The sample lists a few hundred thousand clones, 75% to 90% seen once, with 3.6% in the top ten. The source material was peripheral blood. These receptors all stem from a woman aged 18-30 years with acute or convalescent COVID-19. The CDR3 runs from the conserved cysteine through the conserved F or W. The D gene is left open where the match is weak. A clone size is listed for some rows: how often the clone was seen (once, few, many), or a class if it is expanded.

abundance: NA; v_gene: TRBV12-3/TRBV12-4; j_gene: TRBJ2-3; d_gene: NA; CDR3aa: CASRFDITDTQYF; CDR3nt: TGTGCCAGCAGATTCGACATAACAGATACGCAGTATTTT
abundance: once; v_gene: TRBV2; j_gene: TRBJ1-6; d_gene: TRBD1; CDR3aa: CASSASAGGYSPLHF; CDR3nt: TGTGCCAGCAGTGCATCGGCAGGGGGTTATTCACCCCTCCACTTT
abundance: NA; v_gene: TRBV5-1; j_gene: TRBJ2-5; d_gene: NA; CDR3aa: CASSLELPQETQYF; CDR3nt: TGCGCCAGCAGCTTGGAACTGCCCCAAGAGACCCAGTACTTC
abundance: NA; v_gene: TRBV20-1; j_gene: TRBJ2-5; d_gene: NA; CDR3aa: CSASRAGAPQETQYF; CDR3nt: TGCAGTGCTAGTCGCGCGGGGGCCCCCCAAGAGACCCAGTACTTC
abundance: many; v_gene: TRBV7-6; j_gene: TRBJ1-3; d_gene: NA; CDR3aa: CASSARDNSGNTIYF; CDR3nt: TGTGCCAGCAGCGCCCGGGACAACTCTGGAAACACCATATATTTT
abundance: once; v_gene: TRBV5-1; j_gene: TRBJ1-1; d_gene: NA; CDR3aa: CASSLADRLEAFF; CDR3nt: TGCGCCAGCAGCTTGGCGGACAGACTTGAAGCTTTCTTT
abundance: few; v_gene: TRBV6-1; j_gene: TRBJ1-2; d_gene: NA; CDR3aa: CASSEITARFFIDTF; CDR3nt: TGTGCCAGCAGTGAAATTACTGCGCGTTTCTTTATCGACACCTTC
abundance: NA; v_gene: TRBV6-5; j_gene: TRBJ2-1; d_gene: NA; CDR3aa: CASRATASNYNEQFF; CDR3nt: TGTGCCAGCAGGGCCACCGCCTCCAACTACAATGAGCAGTTCTTC
abundance: NA; v_gene: TRBV7-9; j_gene: TRBJ2-3; d_gene: TRBD2; CDR3aa: CASSLGGGDGTQYF; CDR3nt: TGTGCCAGCAGCTTAGGCGGGGGGGATGGTACGCAGTATTTT
abundance: NA; v_gene: TRBV9; j_gene: TRBJ2-1; d_gene: NA; CDR3aa: CASSVSGVNEQFF; CDR3nt: TGTGCCAGCAGCGTATCGGGGGTCAATGAGCAGTTCTTC
abundance: NA; v_gene: TRBV3-1/TRBV3-2; j_gene: TRBJ1-1; d_gene: TRBD1; CDR3aa: CASSQDGTGGDTEAFF; CDR3nt: TGTGCCAGCAGCCAAGACGGGACAGGGGGGGACACTGAAGCTTTCTTT
abundance: NA; v_gene: TRBV7-2; j_gene: TRBJ1-4; d_gene: NA; CDR3aa: CASSLWQGANEKLFF; CDR3nt: TGTGCCAGCAGCTTATGGCAGGGCGCTAATGAAAAACTGTTTTTT
abundance: NA; v_gene: TRBV14; j_gene: TRBJ2-2; d_gene: NA; CDR3aa: CASSPTVQGPNTGELFF; CDR3nt: TGTGCCAGCAGCCCCACCGTACAGGGCCCGAACACCGGGGAGCTGTTTTTT
abundance: NA; v_gene: TRBV6-6; j_gene: TRBJ1-2; d_gene: NA; CDR3aa: CASSQGGSYGYTF; CDR3nt: TGTGCCAGCAGTCAGGGAGGTAGCTATGGCTACACCTTC
abundance: NA; v_gene: TRBV7-3; j_gene: TRBJ2-7; d_gene: TRBD1; CDR3aa: CASGTGGVEQYF; CDR3nt: TGTGCCAGCGGGACAGGGGGCGTCGAGCAGTACTTC
abundance: NA; v_gene: TRBV27; j_gene: TRBJ2-7; d_gene: TRBD2; CDR3aa: CASSSLAGIRYEQYF; CDR3nt: TGTGCCAGCAGTAGTCTAGCGGGAATCCGGTACGAGCAGTACTTC
abundance: many; v_gene: TRBV29-1; j_gene: TRBJ1-2; d_gene: TRBD1; CDR3aa: CSVSYTQGMGYTF; CDR3nt: TGCAGCGTCTCGTATACACAGGGGATGGGCTACACCTTC
abundance: once; v_gene: TRBV4-1; j_gene: TRBJ1-1; d_gene: NA; CDR3aa: CASSQVRGLDTEAFF; CDR3nt: TGCGCCAGCAGCCAAGTGCGGGGGCTGGACACTGAAGCTTTCTTT
abundance: NA; v_gene: TRBV6-5; j_gene: TRBJ2-7; d_gene: TRBD2; CDR3aa: CASSYLSGGAEEQYF; CDR3nt: TGTGCCAGCAGTTACTTAAGCGGGGGGGCCGAGGAGCAGTACTTC
abundance: NA; v_gene: TRBV28; j_gene: TRBJ1-2; d_gene: TRBD1; CDR3aa: CASSLGQGAYGYTF; CDR3nt: TGTGCCAGCAGTTTGGGGCAGGGGGCATACGGCTACACCTTC
abundance: NA; v_gene: TRBV10-3; j_gene: TRBJ1-2; d_gene: NA; CDR3aa: CAIGGGNYGYTF; CDR3nt: TGTGCCATCGGGGGGGGGAACTATGGCTACACCTTC
abundance: NA; v_gene: TRBV5-3; j_gene: TRBJ1-4; d_gene: NA; CDR3aa: CARSSEDRGRACGKLFF; CDR3nt: TGTGCCAGAAGCTCCGAGGATCGGGGAAGGGCTTGTGGAAAACTGTTTTTT
abundance: NA; v_gene: TRBV10-2; j_gene: TRBJ2-7; d_gene: TRBD1; CDR3aa: CASSRTGEDEQYF; CDR3nt: TGCGCCAGCAGTCGGACAGGGGAGGACGAGCAGTACTTC
abundance: few; v_gene: TRBV6-5; j_gene: TRBJ1-4; d_gene: TRBD1; CDR3aa: CASTVDREVNEKLFF; CDR3nt: TGTGCCAGCACCGTCGACAGGGAGGTAAATGAAAAACTGTTTTTT
abundance: NA; v_gene: TRBV5-8; j_gene: TRBJ2-5; d_gene: TRBD2; CDR3aa: CASSYRTTSGSGAETQYF; CDR3nt: TGTGCCAGCAGCTACCGGACGACTAGCGGGAGCGGCGCAGAGACCCAGTACTTC
abundance: NA; v_gene: TRBV2; j_gene: TRBJ1-2; d_gene: NA; CDR3aa: CASSERSYGYTF; CDR3nt: TGTGCCAGCAGCGAGCGATCCTATGGCTACACCTTC
abundance: NA; v_gene: TRBV6-5; j_gene: TRBJ2-3; d_gene: NA; CDR3aa: CASSLGLVSTDTQYF; CDR3nt: TGTGCCAGCAGTTTGGGACTGGTGAGCACAGATACGCAGTATTTT
abundance: NA; v_gene: TRBV7-3; j_gene: TRBJ2-1; d_gene: NA; CDR3aa: CASSLTSTEGYNEQFF; CDR3nt: TGTGCCAGCAGCTTAACGTCGACGGAGGGCTACAATGAGCAGTTCTTC
abundance: NA; v_gene: TRBV29-1; j_gene: TRBJ2-3; d_gene: NA; CDR3aa: CSVEISGTDTQYF; CDR3nt: TGCAGCGTTGAAATTAGCGGCACAGATACGCAGTATTTT
abundance: NA; v_gene: TRBV20-1; j_gene: TRBJ2-7; d_gene: NA; CDR3aa: CSASEFDRSSYEQYF; CDR3nt: TGCAGTGCTAGTGAATTCGACAGGAGCTCCTACGAGCAGTACTTC
abundance: NA; v_gene: TRBV28; j_gene: TRBJ2-7; d_gene: NA; CDR3aa: CASSLPYAGKSSEQYF; CDR3nt: TGTGCCAGCAGTTTACCCTATGCGGGAAAGAGTTCCGAGCAGTACTTC
abundance: NA; v_gene: TRBV29-1; j_gene: TRBJ2-1; d_gene: TRBD2; CDR3aa: CSASTSFLDNEQFF; CDR3nt: TGCAGCGCCTCGACTAGCTTTTTAGATAATGAGCAGTTCTTC
abundance: NA; v_gene: TRBV12-5; j_gene: TRBJ2-1; d_gene: TRBD2; CDR3aa: CASELGTSGADEQFF; CDR3nt: TGTGCTAGTGAACTCGGGACTAGCGGGGCTGATGAGCAGTTCTTC
abundance: once; v_gene: TRBV19; j_gene: TRBJ1-1; d_gene: NA; CDR3aa: CASSIVPGLNTEAFF; CDR3nt: TGTGCCAGTAGTATAGTCCCAGGGTTGAACACTGAAGCTTTCTTT
abundance: NA; v_gene: TRBV3-1/TRBV3-2; j_gene: TRBJ1-5; d_gene: TRBD1; CDR3aa: CASILWGHRTGTFPNQPQHF; CDR3nt: TGTGCCAGCATACTGTGGGGGCACCGGACAGGGACCTTTCCCAATCAGCCCCAGCATTTT
abundance: NA; v_gene: TRBV15; j_gene: TRBJ1-4; d_gene: NA; CDR3aa: CATSEGREEEKLFF; CDR3nt: TGTGCCACCAGCGAAGGAAGGGAGGAGGAAAAACTGTTTTTT
abundance: NA; v_gene: TRBV5-1; j_gene: TRBJ2-3; d_gene: NA; CDR3aa: CASRRGQSTDTQYF; CDR3nt: TGCGCCAGCAGGAGGGGACAAAGCACAGATACGCAGTATTTT